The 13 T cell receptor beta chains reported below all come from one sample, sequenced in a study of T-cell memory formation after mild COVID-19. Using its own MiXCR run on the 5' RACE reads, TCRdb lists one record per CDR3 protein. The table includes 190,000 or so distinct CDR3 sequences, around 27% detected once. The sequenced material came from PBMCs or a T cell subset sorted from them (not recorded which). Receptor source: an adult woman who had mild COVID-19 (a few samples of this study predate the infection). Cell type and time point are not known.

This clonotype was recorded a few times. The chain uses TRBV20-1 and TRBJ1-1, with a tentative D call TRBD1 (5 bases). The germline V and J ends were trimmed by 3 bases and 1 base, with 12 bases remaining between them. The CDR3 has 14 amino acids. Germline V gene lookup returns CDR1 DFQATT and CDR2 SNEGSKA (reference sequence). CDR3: CSARGGRSNTEAFF. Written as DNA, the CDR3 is TGCAGTGCTAGGGGGGGACGGTCGAACACTGAAGCTTTCTTT.

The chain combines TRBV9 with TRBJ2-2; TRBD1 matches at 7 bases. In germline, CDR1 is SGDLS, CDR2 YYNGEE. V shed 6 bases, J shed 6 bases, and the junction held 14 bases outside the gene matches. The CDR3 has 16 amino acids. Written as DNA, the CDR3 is TGTGCCAGCACCGTCAACGGCGGGCAGGGGGCCGGGGAGCTGTTTTTT. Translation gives CASTVNGGQGAGELFF.

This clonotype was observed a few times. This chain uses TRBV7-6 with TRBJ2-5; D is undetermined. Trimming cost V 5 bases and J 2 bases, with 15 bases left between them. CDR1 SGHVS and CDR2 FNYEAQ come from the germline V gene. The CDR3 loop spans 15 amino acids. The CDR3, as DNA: TGTGCCAGCAGCACTGGGTTCAGCACTCAAGAGACCCAGTACTTC. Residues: CASSTGFSTQETQYF.

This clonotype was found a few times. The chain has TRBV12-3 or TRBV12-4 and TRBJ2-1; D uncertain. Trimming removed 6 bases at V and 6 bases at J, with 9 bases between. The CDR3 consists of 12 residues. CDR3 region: CASSRVSNEQFF. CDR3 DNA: TGTGCCAGCAGCCGCGTGAGCAATGAGCAGTTCTTC.

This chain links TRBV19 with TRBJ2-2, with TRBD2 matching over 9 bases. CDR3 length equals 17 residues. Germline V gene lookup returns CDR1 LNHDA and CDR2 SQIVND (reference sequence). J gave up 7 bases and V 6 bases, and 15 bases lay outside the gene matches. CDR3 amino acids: CASRPPSSGARHGELFF. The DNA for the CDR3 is TGTGCCAGTAGGCCCCCTTCTAGCGGGGCTCGGCACGGGGAGCTGTTTTTT.

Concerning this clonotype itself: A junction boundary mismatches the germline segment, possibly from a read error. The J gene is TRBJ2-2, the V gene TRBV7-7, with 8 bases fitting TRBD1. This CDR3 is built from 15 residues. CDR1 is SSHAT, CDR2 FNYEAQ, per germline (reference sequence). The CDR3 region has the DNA TGTGCTAGCAGCTCAGGGGGCCGGGGCACCGGGGAGCTGTTTTTT. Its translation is CASSSGGRGTGELFF.

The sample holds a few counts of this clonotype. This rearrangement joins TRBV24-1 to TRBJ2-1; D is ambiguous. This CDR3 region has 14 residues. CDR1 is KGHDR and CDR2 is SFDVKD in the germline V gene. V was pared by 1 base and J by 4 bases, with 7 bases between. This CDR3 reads CATSDFTPYNEQFF. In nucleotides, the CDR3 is TGTGCCACCAGTGATTTTACCCCTTACAATGAGCAGTTCTTC.

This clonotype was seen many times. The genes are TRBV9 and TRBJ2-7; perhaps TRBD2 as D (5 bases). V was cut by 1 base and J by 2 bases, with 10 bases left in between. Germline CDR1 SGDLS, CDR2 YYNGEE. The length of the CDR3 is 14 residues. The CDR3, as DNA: TGTGCCAGCAGCGTATCGGGTAGCGCCTACGAGCAGTACTTC. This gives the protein CASSVSGSAYEQYF. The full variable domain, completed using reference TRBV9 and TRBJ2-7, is DSGVTQTPKHLITATGQRVTLRCSPRSGDLSVYWYQQSLDQGLQFLIQYYNGEERAKGNILERFSAQQFPDLHSELNLSSLELGDSALYFCASSVSGSAYEQYFGPGTRLTVT.

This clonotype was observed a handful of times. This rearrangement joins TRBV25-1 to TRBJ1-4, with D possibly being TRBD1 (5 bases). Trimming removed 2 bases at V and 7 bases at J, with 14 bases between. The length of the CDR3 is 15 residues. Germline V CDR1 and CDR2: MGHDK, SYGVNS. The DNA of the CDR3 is TGTGCCAGCAGTGAAGCGAACAGGTGGGGTGAAAAACTGTTTTTT. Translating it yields CASSEANRWGEKLFF.

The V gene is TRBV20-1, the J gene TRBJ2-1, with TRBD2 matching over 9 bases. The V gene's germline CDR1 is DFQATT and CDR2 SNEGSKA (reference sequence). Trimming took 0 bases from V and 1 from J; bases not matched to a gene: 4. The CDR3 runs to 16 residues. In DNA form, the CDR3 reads TGCAGTGCTAGAGATACTAGCGGGCTTTCCTACAATGAGCAGTTCTTC. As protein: CSARDTSGLSYNEQFF.

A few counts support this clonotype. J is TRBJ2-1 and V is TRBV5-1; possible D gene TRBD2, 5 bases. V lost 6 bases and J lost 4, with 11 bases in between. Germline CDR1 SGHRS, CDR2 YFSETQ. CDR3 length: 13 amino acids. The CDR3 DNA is TGCGCCAGCACTCTGGGAGCATACAATGAGCAGTTCTTC. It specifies CASTLGAYNEQFF.

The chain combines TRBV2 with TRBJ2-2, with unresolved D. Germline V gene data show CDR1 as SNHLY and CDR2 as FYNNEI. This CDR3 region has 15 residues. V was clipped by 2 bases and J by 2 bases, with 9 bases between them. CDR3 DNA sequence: TGTGCCAGCAGTGAACTCGGGTCCAACACCGGGGAGCTGTTTTTT. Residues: CASSELGSNTGELFF. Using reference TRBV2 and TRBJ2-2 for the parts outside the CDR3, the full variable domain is EPEVTQTPSHQVTQMGQEVILRCVPISNHLYFYWYRQILGQKVEFLVSFYNNEISEKSEIFDDQFSVERPDGSNFTLKIRSTKLEDSAMYFCASSELGSNTGELFFGEGSRLTVL.

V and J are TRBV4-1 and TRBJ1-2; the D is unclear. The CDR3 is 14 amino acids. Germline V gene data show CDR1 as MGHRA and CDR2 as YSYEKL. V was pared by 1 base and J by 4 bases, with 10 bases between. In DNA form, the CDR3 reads TGCGCCAGCAGCCAAGTTCCGGGTGCCTATGGCTACACCTTC. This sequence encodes CASSQVPGAYGYTF.